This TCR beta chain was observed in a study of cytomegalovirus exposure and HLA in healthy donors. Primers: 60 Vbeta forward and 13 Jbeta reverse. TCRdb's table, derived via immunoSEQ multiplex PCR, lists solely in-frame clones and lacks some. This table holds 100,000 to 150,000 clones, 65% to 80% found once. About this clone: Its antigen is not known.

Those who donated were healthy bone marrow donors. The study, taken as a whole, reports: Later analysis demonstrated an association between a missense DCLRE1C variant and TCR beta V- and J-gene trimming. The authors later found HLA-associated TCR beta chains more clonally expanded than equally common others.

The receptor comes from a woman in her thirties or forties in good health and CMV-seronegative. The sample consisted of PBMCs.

The CDR3 sequence is CASSFGGTNNSPLHF. The CDR3 region has the DNA TGTGCCAGCAGTTTTGGGGGGACCAATAATTCACCCCTCCACTTT. The chain employs TRBV27 and TRBJ1-6; TRBD1 is a possible D gene (5 bases). This CDR3 comprises 15 residues. V was trimmed by 3 bases and J by 5 bases, leaving 11 bases between them. CDR1 and CDR2 from the germline V gene are MNHEY and SMNVEV (reference sequence).